Below, 8 T cell receptor beta chains from the same sample are listed, as sequenced in a study of T cells in Graves' hyperthyroidism and ophthalmopathy. Amplification of TCR beta CDR3 regions was performed using RNA transcripts as template. During a first-round RT-PCR of the TCR CDR3, the HTBI primer set was used. TCRdb fed the multiplex PCR reads into MiXCR, producing one record per CDR3 protein. The table shows over 300,000 distinct CDR3 sequences, with roughly 13% occurring only once. Sequencing was carried out using blood. The receptors originated from an older woman with Graves' hyperthyroidism.

This clonotype was counted only a few times. V usage is TRBV7-2 and J usage is TRBJ2-2; D gene unclear. The CDR3 length is 14 residues. The V gene's germline CDR1 is SGHTA and CDR2 FQGNSA. V gave up 1 base and J gave up 4 bases, with 7 bases separating them. The DNA of the CDR3 is TGTGCCAGCAGCTTAGGTCAGACCACCGGGGAGCTGTTTTTT. Protein: CASSLGQTTGELFF.

V and J are TRBV15 and TRBJ1-3; 7 bases agree with TRBD1. Germline V CDR1 and CDR2: LNHNV, YYDKDF (reference sequence). There are 15 residues in the CDR3. The V segment lost 1 base and the J segment 2 bases; nucleotides outside the gene matches: 2. CDR3 nucleotides: TGTGCCACCAGCAGAGGAGGGACAGCTGGAAACACCATATATTTT. Translation: CATSRGGTAGNTIYF.

The gene calls are TRBV5-1 and TRBJ2-2; TRBD2 matches 7 bases. This CDR3 is 15 amino acids long. Germline assignment: CDR1 SGHRS and CDR2 YFSETQ. Trimming cost V 6 bases and J 4 bases; bases outside gene matches: 9. CDR3 nucleotides: TGCGCCAGCAAACAGTGGGGAGGGCCCACCGGGGAGCTGTTTTTT. Encoded protein: CASKQWGGPTGELFF.

This clonotype was seen repeatedly, ten times or more. The chain recombines TRBV11-3 with TRBJ2-1; no firm D call. Germline-derived CDR1 and CDR2 are SGHNT and YENEEA. Trimming removed 4 bases from V and 9 bases from J, with 10 bases in between. CDR3 length equals 12 residues. The CDR3 is CASSSRLGEQFF. CDR3 in DNA: TGTGCCAGCAGCTCCCGACTTGGTGAGCAGTTCTTC.

The sample holds many counts of this clonotype. This rearrangement joins TRBV11-2 to TRBJ2-1; D is ambiguous. CDR1 is SGHAT, CDR2 FQNNGV, per germline. CDR3 length: 12 amino acids. V shed 3 bases and J shed 10 bases, with 10 bases lying between them. The chain's CDR3 is CASSFILPEQFF. The CDR3 DNA follows: TGTGCCAGCAGCTTCATTCTACCCGAGCAGTTCTTC.

This clonotype appeared many times. The V call is TRBV3-1, the J call TRBJ1-4, with D possibly being TRBD1 (5 bases). Germline V CDR1 and CDR2: LGHDT, YNNKEL (reference sequence). V gave up 7 bases and J gave up 6 bases, with 12 bases separating them. This CDR3 spans 13 amino acids. This CDR3 is CASKEVGDEKLFF. For the CDR3, the DNA is TGTGCCAGCAAAGAAGTAGGGGATGAAAAACTGTTTTTT.

Concerning this clonotype itself: Since a much larger clone is just one base distant, this may be a read error. The V and J genes are TRBV3-1 and TRBJ1-5; D unclear. CDR3 length equals 15 residues. From germline, CDR1 is LGHDT and CDR2 YNNKEL (reference sequence). The CDR3 DNA sequence: TGTGCCGGCAGCCACAGTACCAATGGCAATCAGCCCCAGCATTTT. It codes for CAGSHSTNGNQPQHF.

As DNA, the CDR3 is TGCAGCGTTGAGGTCGGTAGCGGGAGCCGGGGTGAGCAGTTCTTC. Protein product: CSVEVGSGSRGEQFF. J is TRBJ2-1 and V is TRBV29-1; TRBD2 agrees at 9 bases. Germline V gene data show CDR1 as SQVTM and CDR2 as ANQGSEA. This CDR3 region has 15 residues. The V and J ends lost 3 bases and 9 bases, in that order; junction bases with no gene match: 12.